This TCR beta chain is drawn from a study of blood T cell repertoires in COVID-19. Background on the study: Sites across the United States, Italy and Spain contributed samples from acute and convalescent COVID-19. Sample material is recorded as cDNA or gDNA derived from T cells, B-cell-depleted T cells, or PBMCs.

In the original workflow: It was from reference gene primer amplification that nucleated cell counts were estimated. Repertoires were generated with immunoSEQ multiplex PCR, while TCRdb's copy carries only in-frame clones and drops some. V and J calls plus clone size are reproduced from that table; the DNA served to infer D and trimming. The data contain fewer than 120,000 clones, 70% to 80% of them singletons. The CDR3 runs to 18 residues. Germline values: CDR1 SGHTA, CDR2 FQGTGA. With 1 base removed from V and 1 base from J, the gap between germline ends came to 16 bases. Sequenced input: peripheral blood. The clonotype originates from a woman aged 55-75 years with acute or convalescent COVID-19. The rearrangement uses TRBV7-3 and TRBJ2-2; D may be TRBD2 (7 bases). CDR3 in amino acids: CASSLRAGAGENTGELFF. The CDR3 DNA reads TGTGCCAGCAGCTTAAGGGCGGGGGCAGGCGAGAACACCGGGGAGCTGTTTTTT. Together with reference TRBV7-3 and TRBJ2-2, the CDR3 gives the full variable domain: GAGVSQTPSNKVTEKGKYVELRCDPISGHTALYWYRQSLGQGPEFLIYFQGTGAADDSGLPNDRFFAVRPEGSVSTLKIQRTERGDSAVYLCASSLRAGAGENTGELFFGEGSRLTVL.